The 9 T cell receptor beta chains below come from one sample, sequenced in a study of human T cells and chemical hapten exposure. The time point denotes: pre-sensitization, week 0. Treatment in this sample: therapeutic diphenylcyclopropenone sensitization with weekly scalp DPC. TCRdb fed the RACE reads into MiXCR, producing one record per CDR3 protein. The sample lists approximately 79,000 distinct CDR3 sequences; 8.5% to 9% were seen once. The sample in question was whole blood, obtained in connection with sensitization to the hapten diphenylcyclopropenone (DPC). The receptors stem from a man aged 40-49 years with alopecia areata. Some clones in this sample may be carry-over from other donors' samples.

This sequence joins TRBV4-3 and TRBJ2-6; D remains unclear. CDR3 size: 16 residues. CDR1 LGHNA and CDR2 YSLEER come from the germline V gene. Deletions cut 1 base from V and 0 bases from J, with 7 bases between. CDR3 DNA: TGCGCCAGCAGCCAAGTAGCTAGCTCTGGGGCCAACGTCCTGACTTTC. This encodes CASSQVASSGANVLTF.

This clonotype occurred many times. This CDR3 reads CSALDRDRGSRGYTF. In nucleotides, the CDR3 is TGCAGTGCTCTAGACCGGGACAGGGGGTCCCGGGGCTACACCTTC. V and J are TRBV20-1 and TRBJ1-2, with 11 bases fitting TRBD1. Trimming removed 5 bases from V and 8 bases from J; junction bases left unmatched: 13. CDR3 length equals 15 residues. From germline, CDR1 is DFQATT and CDR2 SNEGSKA (reference sequence).

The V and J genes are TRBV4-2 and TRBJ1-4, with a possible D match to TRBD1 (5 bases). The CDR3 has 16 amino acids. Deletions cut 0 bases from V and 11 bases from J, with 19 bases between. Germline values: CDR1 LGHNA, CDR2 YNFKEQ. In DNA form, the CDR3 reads TGTGCCAGCAGCCAAGATCTTCCGGGATCAGGGCAGAAACTGTTTTTT. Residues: CASSQDLPGSGQKLFF.

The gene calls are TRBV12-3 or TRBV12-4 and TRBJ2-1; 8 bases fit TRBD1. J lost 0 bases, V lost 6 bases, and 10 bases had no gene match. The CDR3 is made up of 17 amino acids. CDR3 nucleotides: TGTGCCAGCAGCCCGAGGGGCGGGACAGGCTCCTACAATGAGCAGTTCTTC. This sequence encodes CASSPRGGTGSYNEQFF.

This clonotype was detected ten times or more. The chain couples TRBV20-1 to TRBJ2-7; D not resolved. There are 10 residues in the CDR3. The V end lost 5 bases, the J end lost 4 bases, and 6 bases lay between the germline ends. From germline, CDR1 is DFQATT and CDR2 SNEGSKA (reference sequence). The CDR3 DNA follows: TGCAGTGCTTGGGGATACGAGCAGTACTTC. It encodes CSAWGYEQYF.

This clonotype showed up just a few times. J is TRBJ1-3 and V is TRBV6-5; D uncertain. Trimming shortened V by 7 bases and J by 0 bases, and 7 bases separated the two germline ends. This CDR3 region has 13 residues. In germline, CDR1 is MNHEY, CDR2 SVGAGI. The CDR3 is CASTRSSGNTIYF. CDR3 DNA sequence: TGTGCCAGCACCAGGAGCTCTGGAAACACCATATATTTT.

The CDR3 spells CSASRPGTGELFF. In nucleotides, the CDR3 is TGCAGTGCTAGTCGCCCGGGGACCGGGGAGCTGTTTTTT. V usage is TRBV20-1 and J usage is TRBJ2-2; a weak D match, TRBD2 (5 bases). This CDR3 has 13 residues. Trimming removed 3 bases from V and 5 bases from J, with 10 bases in between. Germline CDR1 is DFQATT and CDR2 is SNEGSKA (reference sequence).

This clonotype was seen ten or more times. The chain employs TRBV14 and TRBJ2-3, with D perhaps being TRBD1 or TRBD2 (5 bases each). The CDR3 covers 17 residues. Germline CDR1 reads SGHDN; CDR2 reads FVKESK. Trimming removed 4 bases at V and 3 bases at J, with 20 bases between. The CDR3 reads CASSLERGIMVTDTQYF. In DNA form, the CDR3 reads TGTGCCAGCAGCCTAGAACGGGGCATTATGGTTACAGATACGCAGTATTTT.

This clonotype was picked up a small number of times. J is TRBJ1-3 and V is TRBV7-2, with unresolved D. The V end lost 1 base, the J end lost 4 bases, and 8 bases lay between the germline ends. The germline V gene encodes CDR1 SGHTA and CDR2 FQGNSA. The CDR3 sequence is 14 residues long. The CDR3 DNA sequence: TGTGCCAGCAGCTTAGGCCTAGCCGGAAACACCATATATTTT. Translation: CASSLGLAGNTIYF.